The 9 T cell receptor beta chains below come from one sample, sequenced in a study of T cells after yellow fever vaccination. One entry per CDR3 protein, called by TCRdb with MiXCR from the 5' RACE reads. The sample yields approximately 300,000 distinct CDR3 sequences, over 8.5% seen once. This material consisted of CD4+ T cells sorted from PBMCs, taken 45 days after the yellow fever booster vaccination. These receptors all stem from a man aged 18-30 years who received the YFV17D yellow fever vaccine.

This clonotype has just a few counts. V is TRBV12-3 or TRBV12-4 and J is TRBJ2-3; D ambiguous. The CDR3 spans 15 residues. Trimming left V 6 bases short and J 2 bases short, with 15 bases between. CDR3 nucleotides: TGTGCCAGCAGCCTTCAGGCAGGCAACACAGATACGCAGTATTTT. As protein: CASSLQAGNTDTQYF.

The sample holds a few counts of this clonotype. V usage is TRBV20-1 and J usage is TRBJ1-6, with D maybe TRBD1 (5 bases). The CDR3 totals 13 residues. Germline lookup yields CDR1 DFQATT and CDR2 SNEGSKA (reference sequence). V lost 6 bases and J lost 4, with 10 bases in between. The CDR3 bases are TGCAGTGCCCCCGGGACTTATAATTCACCCCTCCACTTT. Its protein is CSAPGTYNSPLHF.

The J gene is TRBJ2-5, the V gene TRBV6-2 or TRBV6-3; D uncertain. The CDR3 extends over 13 amino acids. V lost 6 bases to trimming and J lost 5 bases, with 13 bases between them. The germline V gene encodes CDR1 MNHEY and CDR2 SVGEGT. The CDR3 sequence: CASSGLVYETQYF. The CDR3, as DNA: TGTGCCAGCAGCGGGCTAGTCTATGAGACCCAGTACTTC.

The V call is TRBV13, the J call TRBJ2-1; D unclear. V lost 1 base and J 12 bases, leaving 7 bases between the germline ends. Germline V gene data show CDR1 as PRHDT and CDR2 as FYEKMQ (reference sequence). The CDR3 extends over 11 amino acids. CDR3 loop: CASSLVIGQFF. Written as DNA, the CDR3 is TGTGCCAGCAGCTTAGTGATTGGGCAGTTCTTC.

In its sample, this clonotype was seen a few times. The chain recombines TRBV1 with TRBJ2-7; TRBD2, the D gene given by the table, was not confirmed from the DNA. TRBV1 is a known pseudogene. The CDR3 loop spans 16 amino acids. CDR3 in amino acids: CTSSPRGERGTYEQYV. The CDR3 coding sequence is TGCACCAGCAGCCCGAGAGGGGAGCGGGGAACCTACGAGCAGTACGTC.

This clonotype turned up a few times. V gene TRBV7-9 combines with J gene TRBJ1-1; the D gene is possibly TRBD1 (6 bases). V lost 3 bases, J lost 4 bases, and 18 bases lay in between. The CDR3 is made up of 16 amino acids. The germline CDR1 and CDR2 sequences are SEHNR and FQNEAQ (reference sequence). CDR3 sequence: CASSFPKGGGLTEAFF. DNA for the CDR3: TGTGCCAGCAGCTTTCCCAAGGGCGGGGGGCTCACTGAAGCTTTCTTT. Together with reference TRBV7-9 and TRBJ1-1, the CDR3 gives the full variable domain: DTGVSQNPRHKITKRGQNVTFRCDPISEHNRLYWYRQTLGQGPEFLTYFQNEAQLEKSRLLSDRFSAERPKGSFSTLEIQRTEQGDSAMYLCASSFPKGGGLTEAFFGQGTRLTVV.

This clonotype was counted at least ten times. The rearrangement joins TRBV24-1 to TRBJ2-3, with D perhaps TRBD1 or TRBD2 (5 bases each). This CDR3 spans 17 amino acids. Germline lookup yields CDR1 KGHDR and CDR2 SFDVKD. Trimming removed 0 bases at V and 2 bases at J, with 14 bases between. The CDR3 loop reads CATSDLQRGGNTDTQYF. The DNA of the CDR3 is TGTGCCACCAGTGATTTGCAACGTGGGGGAAACACAGATACGCAGTATTTT.

This clonotype was detected ten times or more. The V and J genes are TRBV9 and TRBJ2-3; 9 positions agree with TRBD1. V lost 3 bases and J lost 2; bases outside the gene matches: 10. This CDR3 comprises 17 residues. CDR1 is SGDLS and CDR2 is YYNGEE in the germline V gene. CDR3 protein: CASSAPGTGNPTDTQYF. The CDR3 bases are TGTGCCAGCAGCGCGCCCGGGACAGGGAATCCCACAGATACGCAGTATTTT.

The V gene is TRBV4-2, the J gene TRBJ1-6; D call uncertain. Between the trimmed V and J ends, which lost 0 bases and 9 bases, there was a span of 6 bases. The CDR3 loop spans 13 amino acids. CDR1 is LGHNA and CDR2 is YNFKEQ in the germline V gene. The CDR3 loop reads CASSQDGGSPLHF. DNA of the CDR3: TGTGCCAGCAGCCAAGATGGCGGTTCACCCCTCCACTTT.